This T cell receptor beta chain derives from a study of T cells in Graves' hyperthyroidism and ophthalmopathy. The TCR beta CDR3 regions underwent amplification using RNA transcripts as the source. Primed by the HTBI set, a first-round RT-PCR was run on the TCR CDR3. MiXCR, run by TCRdb on the multiplex PCR reads, gives a single entry per CDR3 protein. Here the sample spans about 560,000 distinct CDR3 sequences, approximately 15% being singletons. Trimming took 4 bases from V and 4 from J; bases not matched to a gene: 5. This CDR3 region has 15 residues. This clonotype was seen ten or more times. Diagnostic assessment was based on clinical symptoms, serum thyroxine and TRAb, thyroid ultrasound and orbital computed tomography.

The sample was blood. The receptor was isolated from a woman under 30 with Graves' hyperthyroidism. V and J are TRBV12-3 or TRBV12-4 and TRBJ1-1; 11 nucleotides align to TRBD1. CDR3 in DNA: TGTGCCAGCAGTTCCGCCGGGACAGGGGGCACTGAAGCTTTCTTT. This sequence encodes CASSSAGTGGTEAFF.